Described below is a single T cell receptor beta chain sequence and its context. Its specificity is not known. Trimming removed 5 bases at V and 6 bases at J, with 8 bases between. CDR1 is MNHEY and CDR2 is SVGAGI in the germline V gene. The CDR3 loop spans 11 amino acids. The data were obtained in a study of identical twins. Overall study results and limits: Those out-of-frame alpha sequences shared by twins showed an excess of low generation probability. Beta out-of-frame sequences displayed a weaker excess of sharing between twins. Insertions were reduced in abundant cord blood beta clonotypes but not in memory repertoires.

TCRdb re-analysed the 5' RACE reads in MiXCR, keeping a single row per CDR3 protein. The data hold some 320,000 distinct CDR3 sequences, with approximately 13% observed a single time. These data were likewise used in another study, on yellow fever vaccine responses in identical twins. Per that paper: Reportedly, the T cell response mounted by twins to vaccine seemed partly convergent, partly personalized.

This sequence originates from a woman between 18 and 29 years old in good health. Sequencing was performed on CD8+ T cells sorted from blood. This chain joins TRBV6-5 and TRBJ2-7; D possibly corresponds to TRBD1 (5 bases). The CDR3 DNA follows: TGTGCCAGCAGTAGGGGATTCGAGCAGTACTTC. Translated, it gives CASSRGFEQYF.